One sample yielded the 26 T cell receptor beta chains listed below, sequenced in a study of CD8 T cells in ankylosing spondylitis. TCRdb reprocessed the 5' RACE reads with MiXCR, giving one entry per CDR3 protein. The data hold about 360,000 distinct CDR3 sequences, with roughly 14% observed a single time. The sequenced sample was blood, either unsorted or a sorted T cell fraction (not recorded which). These receptors were taken from a male donor with ankylosing spondylitis or in good health (not recorded which).

V and J are TRBV5-5 and TRBJ2-1; TRBD1 might be the D (5 bases). V shed 4 bases and J shed 6 bases, with 11 bases lying between them. The CDR3 extends over 13 amino acids. The germline CDR1 and CDR2 sequences are SGHKS and YYEKEE (reference sequence). CDR3 sequence reads: CASSLRQLNEQFF. CDR3 DNA sequence: TGTGCCAGCAGCCTGCGACAGCTCAATGAGCAGTTCTTC.

The V gene is TRBV5-1, the J gene TRBJ2-7; no clear D gene. This CDR3 spans 12 amino acids. Trimming took 7 bases from V and 3 from J, leaving 11 bases between them. CDR1 SGHRS and CDR2 YFSETQ come from the germline V gene. The CDR3 DNA reads as TGCGCCAGCCATCAGGACGGCTACGAGCAGTACTTC. Its protein product is CASHQDGYEQYF.

This clonotype has just a few counts. The rearrangement uses TRBV3-1 and TRBJ2-7; possibly TRBD1 or TRBD2 for D (5 bases each). The CDR3 has 15 residues. V dropped 4 bases and J dropped 4 bases, with 17 bases sitting between them. Germline assignment: CDR1 LGHDT and CDR2 YNNKEL (reference sequence). The CDR3 nucleotides are TGTGCCAGCAGCCCAACCGGGACGCCCACTTACGAGCAGTACTTC. Its translation: CASSPTGTPTYEQYF.

The chain couples TRBV12-3 or TRBV12-4 to TRBJ2-6; possibly TRBD2 for D (6 bases). Trimming cost V 1 base and J 4 bases, with 8 bases left between them. The CDR3 extends over 15 amino acids. CDR3 DNA sequence: TGTGCCAGCAGTTTAGGGGGAGGAGGGGCCAACGTCCTGACTTTC. Translation: CASSLGGGGANVLTF.

V usage is TRBV29-1 and J usage is TRBJ1-4; D uncertain. Germline CDR1 and CDR2: SQVTM and ANQGSEA. Deletions cut 4 bases from V and 6 bases from J, with 12 bases between. The CDR3 spans 13 residues. CDR3 loop: CSVVRFTDEKLFF. CDR3 DNA: TGCAGCGTTGTCAGGTTTACAGATGAAAAACTGTTTTTT.

This clonotype has only a few counts. J is TRBJ2-2 and V is TRBV12-3 or TRBV12-4; a weak D match, TRBD2 (5 bases). The CDR3 is 16 residues long. Trimming left V 3 bases short and J 6 bases short, with 17 bases between. The CDR3 protein is CASSFSATIFPGELFF. DNA for the CDR3: TGTGCCAGCAGTTTTTCCGCGACTATCTTTCCCGGGGAGCTGTTTTTT.

This clonotype was picked up a small number of times. The chain joins TRBV20-1 to TRBJ2-1; D assignment may be TRBD1 or TRBD2 (7 bases each). The V and J ends lost 2 bases and 6 bases respectively, with 23 bases between them. Germline V gives CDR1 DFQATT, CDR2 SNEGSKA (reference sequence). CDR3 length: 17 residues. CDR3 DNA: TGCAGTGCTAGACTACGCAGGGGGGGGGGAGAGCGCAATGAGCAGTTCTTC. Translating gives CSARLRRGGGERNEQFF.

This chain connects TRBV7-2 to TRBJ2-1; D is undetermined. From germline, CDR1 is SGHTA and CDR2 FQGNSA. V was pared by 4 bases and J by 7 bases, with 8 bases between. The CDR3 covers 12 residues. The DNA for the CDR3 is TGTGCCAGCAGCTCCCGCGCAAATGAGCAGTTCTTC. Protein sequence: CASSSRANEQFF.

J is TRBJ2-3 and V is TRBV7-9; D call uncertain. The CDR3 has 15 residues. Trimming shortened V by 1 base and J by 1 base, and 9 bases separated the two germline ends. Germline V CDR1 and CDR2: SEHNR, FQNEAQ (reference sequence). CDR3 DNA sequence: TGTGCCAGCAGCTTAGACTTAGGCCGCACAGATACGCAGTATTTT. This translates into CASSLDLGRTDTQYF.

J is TRBJ1-4 and V is TRBV6-2 or TRBV6-3; D might be TRBD1 (6 bases). V was shortened by 6 bases and J by 5 bases, with 16 bases between the two germline ends. This CDR3 contains 15 residues. Germline lookup yields CDR1 MNHEY and CDR2 SVGEGT. The CDR3 DNA follows: TGTGCCAGCAGCCTACAACAGGGAAGCAATGAAAAACTGTTTTTT. It is translated as CASSLQQGSNEKLFF.

This clonotype has only a few counts. The chain has TRBV20-1 and TRBJ2-2; D might be TRBD2 (6 bases). The CDR3 covers 15 residues. CDR1 is DFQATT, CDR2 SNEGSKA, per germline (reference sequence). Trimming shortened V by 6 bases and J by 7 bases, and 21 bases separated the two germline ends. The CDR3 protein is CSATTGTSGHGELFF. The CDR3 DNA follows: TGCAGTGCAACCACCGGGACTTCAGGCCACGGGGAGCTGTTTTTT.

This clonotype was counted only a few times. The CDR3 sequence is CASSGRTGGQYF. As DNA, the CDR3 is TGTGCCAGCAGCGGTCGGACCGGGGGGCAGTACTTC. The chain recombines TRBV7-9 with TRBJ2-7; D possibly corresponds to TRBD2 (6 bases). CDR1 SEHNR and CDR2 FQNEAQ come from the germline V gene (reference sequence). The CDR3 extends over 12 amino acids. The V end lost 5 bases, the J end lost 9 bases, and 14 bases lay between the germline ends.

This sequence joins TRBV3-1 and TRBJ2-1, with 9 positions matching TRBD2. Trimming cost V 6 bases and J 7 bases; bases outside gene matches: 1. The CDR3 is made up of 12 amino acids. Germline-derived CDR1 and CDR2 are LGHDT and YNNKEL (reference sequence). The CDR3 sequence: CASRAGGNEQFF. The CDR3 coding sequence is TGTGCCAGCAGGGCGGGAGGGAATGAGCAGTTCTTC.

The table lists this clonotype with a few counts. The rearrangement uses TRBV5-1 and TRBJ2-2; 8 positions match TRBD1. The CDR3 length is 16 residues. The ends lost 0 bases at V and 5 bases at J; junction bases unmatched: 6. Germline assignment: CDR1 SGHRS and CDR2 YFSETQ. CDR3 amino acids: CASSLGRTGFTGELFF. CDR3 in DNA: TGCGCCAGCAGCTTGGGCAGGACAGGGTTTACCGGGGAGCTGTTTTTT.

This chain's CDR3 is CASSIAENEQFF. The CDR3 nucleotides read TGTGCCAGCAGCATCGCCGAGAATGAGCAGTTCTTC. This chain joins TRBV7-9 and TRBJ2-1; D gene uncertain. The V and J ends lost 5 bases and 7 bases respectively, with 9 bases between them. Germline V gene sequence: CDR1 SEHNR, CDR2 FQNEAQ (reference sequence). This CDR3 is 12 amino acids long.

The DNA for the CDR3 is TGTGCCATCAGTGAGAGGGCTCCCACTTCTTACTACAATGAGCAGTTCTTC. Translated, it gives CAISERAPTSYYNEQFF. V and J are TRBV10-3 and TRBJ2-1; D remains unclear. Trimming stripped 2 bases from V and 3 bases from J, with 17 bases between. CDR1 is ENHRY and CDR2 is SYGVKD in the germline V gene. This CDR3 has 17 residues.

This clonotype occurred once. The genes are TRBV3-1 and TRBJ1-2; TRBD1 agrees at 7 bases. J lost 8 bases, V lost 5 bases, and 8 bases had no gene match. This CDR3 is 13 amino acids long. Per germline, CDR1 LGHDT and CDR2 YNNKEL (reference sequence). The DNA of the CDR3 is TGTGCCAGCAGCTCCCGACAGGGTGGGGGCTACACCTTC. It specifies CASSSRQGGGYTF.

CDR3 sequence: CASSYSTGPQGEKLFF. The DNA for the CDR3 is TGTGCCAGCAGTTACTCGACGGGCCCCCAGGGTGAAAAACTGTTTTTT. This chain uses TRBV6-5 with TRBJ1-4; D perhaps matches TRBD1 (5 bases). CDR1 is MNHEY and CDR2 is SVGAGI in the germline V gene. The germline V and J ends were trimmed by 0 bases and 7 bases, with 15 bases remaining between them. CDR3 size: 16 residues.

The chain is built from TRBV7-9 and TRBJ1-6; maybe TRBD1 (6 bases). Germline V gives CDR1 SEHNR, CDR2 FQNEAQ (reference sequence). The CDR3 extends over 13 amino acids. V shed 9 bases and J shed 7 bases, with 13 bases lying between them. The CDR3 region has the DNA TGTGCCAGTTCGGGGGCAGCCAATTCACCCCTCCACTTT. This translates into CASSGAANSPLHF.

In this sample, this clonotype turned up a few times. V gene TRBV7-9 combines with J gene TRBJ2-7; no firm D call. This CDR3 contains 11 residues. Germline CDR1 and CDR2: SEHNR and FQNEAQ (reference sequence). Trimming cost V 1 base and J 5 bases, with 3 bases left between them. The CDR3, as DNA: TGTGCCAGCAGCTTAGACAACGAGCAGTACTTC. This sequence encodes CASSLDNEQYF.

This clonotype turned up a few times. This chain uses TRBV3-1 with TRBJ1-3, with 8 bases fitting TRBD1. Per germline, CDR1 LGHDT and CDR2 YNNKEL (reference sequence). The CDR3 is 15 residues long. After removal of 3 bases from V and 2 bases from J, the junction contained 3 bases not matched to a gene. DNA of the CDR3: TGTGCCAGCAGCCACTCGGACAGGGCTGGAAACACCATATATTTT. Translating it yields CASSHSDRAGNTIYF.

This clonotype was observed a handful of times. V is TRBV7-2 and J is TRBJ2-5; D unclear. This CDR3 spans 11 amino acids. Germline V gene lookup returns CDR1 SGHTA and CDR2 FQGNSA. Trimming removed 5 bases from V and 9 bases from J, with 10 bases in between. The CDR3 here is CASSQLPAQYF. CDR3 coding DNA: TGTGCCAGCAGCCAGCTCCCGGCCCAGTACTTC. Looking up the rest from reference TRBV7-2 and TRBJ2-5 gives the full variable domain: GAGVSQSPSNKVTEKGKDVELRCDPISGHTALYWYRQSLGQGLEFLIYFQGNSAPDKSGLPSDRFSAERTGGSVSTLTIQRTQQEDSAVYLCASSQLPAQYFGPGTRLLVL.

CDR3 in DNA: TGTGCCAGCAGCCAGGGGAACAGGGACGACGAGCAGTACTTC. Protein product: CASSQGNRDDEQYF. The rearrangement uses TRBV3-1 and TRBJ2-7, with a tentative D call TRBD1 (6 bases). This CDR3 region has 14 residues. CDR1 LGHDT and CDR2 YNNKEL come from the germline V gene (reference sequence). Trimming pared 3 bases from V and 5 bases from J, leaving 14 bases between.

The chain couples TRBV12-3 or TRBV12-4 to TRBJ2-2; D may be TRBD2 (5 bases). The ends were cut back, 3 bases at V and 0 bases at J, with 14 bases in the middle. The CDR3 extends over 17 amino acids. CDR3 protein: CASSLRRPLTNTGELFF. The CDR3 DNA is TGTGCCAGCAGTTTGCGGAGGCCCCTTACGAACACCGGGGAGCTGTTTTTT.

This clonotype was seen a handful of times. CDR3 sequence (DNA): TGTGCCAGCAGACGTGACGGCGCCTCGGCGGGCTACACCTTC. Translation: CASRRDGASAGYTF. V usage is TRBV6-1 and J usage is TRBJ1-2; D not resolved. The germline V gene has CDR1 MNHNS and CDR2 SASEGT. Deletions cut 6 bases from V and 8 bases from J, with 19 bases between. The CDR3 runs to 14 residues.

The chain has TRBV2 and TRBJ2-7; 11 bases agree with TRBD2. CDR3 size: 16 residues. With V trimmed by 6 bases and J by 3 bases, 10 bases remained unmatched. Germline-derived CDR1 and CDR2 are SNHLY and FYNNEI. The chain's CDR3 is CASSVLAGDRHYEQYF. In nucleotides, the CDR3 is TGTGCCAGCAGCGTACTAGCGGGAGATCGGCACTACGAGCAGTACTTC.